This TCR beta chain is drawn from a study of radiotherapy plus CTLA-4 blockade in lung cancer. Study as a whole: An objective response was seen in 18% of patients, and disease control in 25% to 40%.

This CDR3 spans 14 amino acids. The germline V gene encodes CDR1 LNHDA and CDR2 SQIVND (reference sequence). The ends were cut back, 3 bases at V and 0 bases at J, with 9 bases in the middle. Using immunoSEQ multiplex PCR, the repertoire was profiled, and TCRdb retains in-frame clones only, with some absent. The sample lists 40,000 to 60,000 clones, around 86% occurring once. The source is a human donor with non-small cell lung cancer who had stable disease on radiotherapy plus ipilimumab. The material sequenced was peripheral blood, taken from a patient treated with radiotherapy plus ipilimumab. The rearrangement links TRBV19 to TRBJ2-7, with D maybe TRBD2 (5 bases). Written as DNA, the CDR3 is TGTGCCAGTAGTATCGGACTTGACTCCTACGAGCAGTACTTC. It translates to CASSIGLDSYEQYF.